This T cell receptor (beta chain) was retrieved from a study of coeliac disease (dated by TCRdb to between 2021 and 2024). Notes on the research overall: Coeliac patients were classed as newly diagnosed active disease, refractory coeliac disease type I, or disease controlled by a gluten-free diet. The study was aimed at characterising TR repertoires of small intestinal T cells in active, refractory type I and gluten-free-diet-treated coeliac disease. TRB sequencing succeeded for samples from roughly 26 subjects, including roughly 23 paired bulk unsorted intraepithelial and lamina propria cell samples. The full study included some 30 patients: some 22 with serologically confirmed coeliac disease and 8 controls with non-small intestinal disorders. The study applied next-generation sequencing of rearranged TRB and TRG CDR3 regions to small intestinal lymphocyte fractions from coeliac and non-coeliac patients. Because high-resolution HLA typing was not available, biased TRBV7-2 usage was examined as a proof of principle. Here is what the overall study found, with its caveats: Lower clonality than in controls was observed in the TRB and TRG repertoires of active coeliac intraepithelial and lamina propria samples, suggesting that diverse T cells were recruited. In the authors' view, the approach was unsuitable for unbiased detection of gliadin-specific T cells, since gliadin-specific T cells are scarce and rarely shared between patients. The separation of intraepithelial from lamina propria cells did not yield high-purity fractions, so cross-contamination between compartments was possible. For the most part, TRB repertoires were private, with most amino acid sequences found in only one sample, and V-gene usage showed no significant difference across disease groups.

Library creation used the immunoSEQ multiplex PCR assay. In a multiplexed PCR, the TR loci were amplified; reverse primers were designed against J gene segments, whereas forward primers were designed against V gene segments. Amplified CDR3 regions were sequenced on the Illumina HiSeq System. As for the original processing: Closely related reads were merged by a nearest-neighbour algorithm to remove PCR and sequencing errors and to collapse the data into unique sequences. Repertoires were summarised in terms of clonality and T cell density, with T cell density defined as TR molecules per amount of genomic DNA input. CDR3 amino acid sequences present in at least 80% of unsorted samples were defined as public TRs, and these public TRs were then tested for differential abundance between coeliac and control samples. Disease-group differences in clonality and density were tested with Kruskal-Wallis tests followed by Dunn post-tests. TCRdb obtained this table from immuneACCESS and retained in-frame rearrangements with V and J assigned. These tables miss some clones; where compared with another copy, unresolved V genes account for less than half of the shortfall, and the remainder is unexplained. The V and J calls and the clone size are those of that table, but D and trimming were determined from the DNA. The sample table lists more than 1,200 clones, roughly 60% of them with a count of one. The ten largest clonotypes hold roughly 30% of the sample.

Aliquots of approximately 460,000 cells were frozen in DMSO/FBS in liquid nitrogen, and a single aliquot per fraction was used for sequencing. All 30 or so patients in the study underwent endoscopy and small intestinal biopsy. To release intraepithelial cells, biopsies were stirred for one hour at 37 degrees C in RPMI with EGTA, MgCl2 and 1% FBS. Genomic DNA was extracted from frozen unsorted cell fractions using the Qiagen DNeasy blood extraction kit. Deletion took 3 bases off V and 7 bases off J, with a span of 18 bases between the germline ends. Based on the germline V gene, the CDR1 and CDR2 sequences are KGHSH and LQKENI. The CDR3 measures 15 amino acids from cysteine to phenylalanine. Only the CDR3 DNA stays, 45 bases, in frame from base 1. This clone was detected a few times. This receptor's antigen is unknown. One base away there is no much larger clone; base qualities are not given.

Sequencing was performed on intraepithelial lymphocytes from the gut. The cell subset or site label, read with the paper, signifies: intraepithelial cell (IEC) fraction of small intestinal biopsy. This sequence originates from a woman aged 45-65 years with celiac disease on a gluten-free diet. The sequence is built from TRBV18 and TRBJ1-2; perhaps TRBD1 is the D gene, with 6 bases matching. DNA sequence: TGTGCCAGCTCACCGGTGCAGGGGCGGTCGCTTGGCTACACCTTC. It translates to CASSPVQGRSLGYTF.